This T cell receptor beta chain was captured by sequencing in a study of early T cells in non-severe SARS-CoV-2 infection. TCRdb independently ran MiXCR on the 5' RACE reads; one entry per CDR3 protein. The sample contains tens of thousands of distinct CDR3 sequences, 10% to 15% of which appear only once. Trimming cost V 7 bases and J 11 bases, with 17 bases left between them. The CDR3 is made up of 12 amino acids. The germline CDR1 and CDR2 sequences are MNHNY and SVGAGI (reference sequence). Sequenced sample: whole blood. The sequence derives from an adult who was a healthcare worker with PCR-confirmed SARS-CoV-2 infection or an uninfected control (not recorded which). This rearrangement joins TRBV6-6 to TRBJ1-1; a possible D gene is TRBD1 (5 bases). DNA for the CDR3: TGTGCCAGCACCCGAGGACCGTCAGGGGCTTTCTTT. The encoded protein is CASTRGPSGAFF.